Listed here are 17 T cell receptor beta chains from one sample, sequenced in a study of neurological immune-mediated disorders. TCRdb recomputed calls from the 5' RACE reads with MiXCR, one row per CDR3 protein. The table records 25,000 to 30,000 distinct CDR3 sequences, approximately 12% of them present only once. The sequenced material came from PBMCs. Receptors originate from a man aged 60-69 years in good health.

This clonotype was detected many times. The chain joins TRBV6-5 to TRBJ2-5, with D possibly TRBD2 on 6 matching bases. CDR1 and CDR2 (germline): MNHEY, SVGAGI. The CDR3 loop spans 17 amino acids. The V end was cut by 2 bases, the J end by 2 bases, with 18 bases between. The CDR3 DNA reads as TGTGCCAGCAGTTACCATCTACTTGGGGGGAAGCAAGAGACCCAGTACTTC. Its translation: CASSYHLLGGKQETQYF.

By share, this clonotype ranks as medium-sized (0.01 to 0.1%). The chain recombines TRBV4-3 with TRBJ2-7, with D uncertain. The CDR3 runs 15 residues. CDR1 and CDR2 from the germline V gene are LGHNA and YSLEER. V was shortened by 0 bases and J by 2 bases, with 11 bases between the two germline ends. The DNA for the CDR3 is TGCGCCAGCAGCCAAGATCGCACCGGAACCTACGAGCAGTACTTC. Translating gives CASSQDRTGTYEQYF.

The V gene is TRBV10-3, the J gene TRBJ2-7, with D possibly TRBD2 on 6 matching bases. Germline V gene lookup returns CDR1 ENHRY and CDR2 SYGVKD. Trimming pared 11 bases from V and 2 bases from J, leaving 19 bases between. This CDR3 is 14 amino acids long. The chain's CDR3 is CAPAPAGVTYEQYF. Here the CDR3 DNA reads TGTGCCCCCGCCCCAGCGGGCGTTACCTACGAGCAGTACTTC.

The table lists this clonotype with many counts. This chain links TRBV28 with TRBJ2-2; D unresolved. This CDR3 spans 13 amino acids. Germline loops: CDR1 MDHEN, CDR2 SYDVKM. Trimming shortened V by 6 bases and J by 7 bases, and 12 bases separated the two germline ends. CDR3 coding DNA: TGTGCCAGCAGCCCCCGTTTGTTCGGGGAGCTGTTTTTT. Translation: CASSPRLFGELFF. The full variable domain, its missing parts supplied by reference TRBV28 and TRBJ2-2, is DVKVTQSSRYLVKRTGEKVFLECVQDMDHENMFWYRQDPGLGLRLIYFSYDVKMKEKGDIPEGYSVSREKKERFSLILESASTNQTSMYLCASSPRLFGELFFGEGSRLTVL.

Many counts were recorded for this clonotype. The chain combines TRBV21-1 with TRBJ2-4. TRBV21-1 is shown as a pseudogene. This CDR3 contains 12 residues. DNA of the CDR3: TGTGCCAGCAGCAATAGCAAAAACATTCAGTACTTC. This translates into CASSNSKNIQYF.

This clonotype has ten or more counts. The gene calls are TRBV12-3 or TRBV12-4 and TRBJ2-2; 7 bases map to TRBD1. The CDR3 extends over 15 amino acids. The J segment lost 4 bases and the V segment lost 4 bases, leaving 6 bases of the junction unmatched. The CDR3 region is CASSSPDRLTGELFF. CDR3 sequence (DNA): TGTGCCAGCAGTTCCCCGGACAGGCTCACCGGGGAGCTGTTTTTT.

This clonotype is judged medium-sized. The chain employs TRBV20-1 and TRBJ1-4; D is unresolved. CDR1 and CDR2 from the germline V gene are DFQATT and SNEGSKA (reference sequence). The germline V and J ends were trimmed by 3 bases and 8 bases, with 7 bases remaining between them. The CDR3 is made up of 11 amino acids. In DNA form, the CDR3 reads TGCAGTGCTAGTGCGGGGGAAAAACTGTTTTTT. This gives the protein CSASAGEKLFF.

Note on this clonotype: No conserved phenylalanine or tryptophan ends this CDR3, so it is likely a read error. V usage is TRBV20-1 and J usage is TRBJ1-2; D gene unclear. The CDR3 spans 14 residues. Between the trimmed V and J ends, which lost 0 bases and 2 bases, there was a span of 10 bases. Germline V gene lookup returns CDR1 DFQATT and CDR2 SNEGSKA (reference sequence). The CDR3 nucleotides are TGCAGTGCTAGAGAATCTGACGGGAACTATGGCTACACCCTC. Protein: CSARESDGNYGYTL.

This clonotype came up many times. CDR3 region: CASSLTGGHTIYF. CDR3 DNA sequence: TGTGCCAGCAGCTTAACAGGGGGACACACCATATATTTT. The gene calls are TRBV11-2 and TRBJ1-3; 8 nucleotides agree with TRBD1. After removal of 2 bases from V and 8 bases from J, the junction contained 2 bases not matched to a gene. This CDR3 is 13 amino acids long. Germline CDR1 SGHAT, CDR2 FQNNGV. Drawing the rest from reference TRBV11-2 and TRBJ1-3, the complete variable domain is EAGVAQSPRYKIIEKRQSVAFWCNPISGHATLYWYQQILGQGPKLLIQFQNNGVVDDSQLPKDRFSAERLKGVDSTLKIQPAKLEDSAVYLCASSLTGGHTIYFGEGSWLTVV.

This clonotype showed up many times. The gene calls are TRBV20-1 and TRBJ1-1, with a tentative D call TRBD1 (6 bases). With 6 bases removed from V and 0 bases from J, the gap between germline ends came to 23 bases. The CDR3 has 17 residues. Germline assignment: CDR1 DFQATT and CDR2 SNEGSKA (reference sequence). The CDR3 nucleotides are TGCAGTGCAAGCGGGACATTTAGCAACAACGTGAACACTGAAGCTTTCTTT. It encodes CSASGTFSNNVNTEAFF.

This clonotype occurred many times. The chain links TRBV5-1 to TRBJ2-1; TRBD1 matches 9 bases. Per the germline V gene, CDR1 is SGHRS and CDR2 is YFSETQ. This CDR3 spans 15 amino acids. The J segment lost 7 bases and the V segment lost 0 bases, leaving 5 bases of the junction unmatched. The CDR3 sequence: CASSLVQGAANEQFF. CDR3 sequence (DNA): TGCGCCAGCAGCTTGGTACAGGGGGCAGCGAATGAGCAGTTCTTC. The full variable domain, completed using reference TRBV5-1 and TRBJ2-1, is KAGVTQTPRYLIKTRGQQVTLSCSPISGHRSVSWYQQTPGQGLQFLFEYFSETQRNKGNFPGRFSGRQFSNSRSEMNVSTLELGDSALYLCASSLVQGAANEQFFGPGTRLTVL.

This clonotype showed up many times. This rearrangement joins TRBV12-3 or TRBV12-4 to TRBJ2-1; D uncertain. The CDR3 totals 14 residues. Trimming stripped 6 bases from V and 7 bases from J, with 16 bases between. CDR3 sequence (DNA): TGTGCCAGCAGCGGCGGAGTCGTCTGGAATGAGCAGTTCTTC. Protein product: CASSGGVVWNEQFF.

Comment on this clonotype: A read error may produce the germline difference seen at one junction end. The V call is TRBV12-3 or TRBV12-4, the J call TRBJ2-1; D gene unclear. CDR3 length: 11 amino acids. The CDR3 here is CVSSSGNEQFF. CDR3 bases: TGTGTCAGCAGTTCGGGTAATGAGCAGTTCTTC.

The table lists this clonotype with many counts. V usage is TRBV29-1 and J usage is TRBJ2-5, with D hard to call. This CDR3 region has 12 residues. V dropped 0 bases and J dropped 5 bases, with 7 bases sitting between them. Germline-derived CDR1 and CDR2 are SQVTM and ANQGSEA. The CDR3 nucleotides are TGCAGCGTTGAAGAAGCGCGGGAGACCCAGTACTTC. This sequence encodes CSVEEARETQYF.

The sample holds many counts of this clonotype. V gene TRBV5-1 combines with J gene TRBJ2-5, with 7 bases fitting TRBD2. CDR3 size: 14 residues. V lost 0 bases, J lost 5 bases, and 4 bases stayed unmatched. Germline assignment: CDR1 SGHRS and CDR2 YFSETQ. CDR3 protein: CASSLEAAGETQYF. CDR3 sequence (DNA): TGCGCCAGCAGCTTGGAGGCAGCGGGGGAGACCCAGTACTTC.

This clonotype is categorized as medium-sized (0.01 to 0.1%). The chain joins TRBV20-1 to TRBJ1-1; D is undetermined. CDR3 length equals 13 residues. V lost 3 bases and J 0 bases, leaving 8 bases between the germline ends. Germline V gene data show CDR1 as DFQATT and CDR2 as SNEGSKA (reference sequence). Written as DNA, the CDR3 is TGCAGTGCTAGGGACGGACTGAACACTGAAGCTTTCTTT. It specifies CSARDGLNTEAFF.

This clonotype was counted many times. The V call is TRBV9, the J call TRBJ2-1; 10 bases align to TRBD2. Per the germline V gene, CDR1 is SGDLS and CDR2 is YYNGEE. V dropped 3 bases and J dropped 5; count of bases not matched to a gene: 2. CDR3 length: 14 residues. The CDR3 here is CASSAGTSDNEQFF. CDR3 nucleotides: TGTGCCAGCAGCGCCGGGACTAGCGACAATGAGCAGTTCTTC.